This entry features one T cell receptor (beta chain) sequence. Antigen unknown. The source of the sample is a study of graft-versus-host responses after intestinal transplantation. Study conclusions and caveats: Recipient marrow showed GvH clones, some seen first in ileum or blood. Allografts of one patient group, those with graft-donor T cell macrochimerism, had high graft-versus-host to host-versus-graft clonal ratios.

Sequencing was performed with immunoSEQ multiplex PCR; in TCRdb, only in-frame clones are kept and a portion is missing. The data contain 29,000 or so clones, nearly 90% of them singletons. The CDR3 length is 15 residues. Looked up from germline, CDR1 is MNHEY and CDR2 is SVGAGI. V gave up 5 bases and J gave up 0 bases, with 8 bases separating them. The sequencing here drew on PBMCs, taken about 15 months after intestinal transplantation. This chain uses TRBV6-5 with TRBJ2-6; D is unclear. The TCR comes from a human patient who received an intestinal transplant, so some T cells may come from the graft donor. In nucleotides, the CDR3 is TGTGCCAGCAGTAGGTGGGACTCTGGGGCCAACGTCCTGACTTTC. Its translation: CASSRWDSGANVLTF.